This T cell receptor beta chain originates from a study of T cells in Graves' hyperthyroidism and ophthalmopathy. Findings of the study overall: Most thyroid clonotypes expanded above 0.001 were also detected in blood. In the analysis, a 13 V-J model separated ophthalmopathy from stable hyperthyroidism.

RNA transcripts gave rise to amplified TCR beta CDR3 regions. The study used the HTBI primer set for a first-round RT-PCR of the TCR CDR3. TCRdb re-called the multiplex PCR reads with MiXCR, one entry per CDR3 protein. Here the sample spans about 610,000 distinct CDR3 sequences, 14% to 15% being singletons. For this clonotype: Its matching antigen is unknown.

This clonotype was obtained from a woman in her forties with Graves' ophthalmopathy. Sequenced sample: blood.

The CDR3 region is CASRSGTGMNTEAFF. Here the CDR3 DNA reads TGTGCCAGCAGGTCCGGGACAGGGATGAACACTGAAGCTTTCTTT. The V and J genes are TRBV6-1 and TRBJ1-1; 9 bases agree with TRBD1. With V trimmed by 6 bases and J by 0 bases, 5 bases remained unmatched. Per germline, CDR1 MNHNS and CDR2 SASEGT. The CDR3 is made up of 15 amino acids.